What follows are 4 T cell receptor beta chains derived from one specimen sequenced in a study of T cells in women clearing cervical HPV infection listed by TCRdb under 2018. Libraries were constructed by the immunoSEQ multiplex PCR assay. TCRdb took this table from immuneACCESS and kept in-frame rearrangements with V and J called. Such tables lack part of the clones; where checked against another copy, unresolved V genes explain under half of the gap, and the rest is unexplained. The sample table gives 20,000 to 30,000 clones. The top ten clonotypes cover over 8.5% of the sample. The specimen was blood buffy coat. Receptor source: a woman aged 18 to 75 with a cervical HPV16 infection that either progressed to CIN3+ or cleared (not recorded which).

A word on this clone: Read coverage stops 3 residues before the CDR3 terminus; the germline J gene supplies the remainder. This chain joins TRBV11-2 and TRBJ2-7, with TRBD2 matching 7 bases. This CDR3 region has 14 residues. Losses at the gene ends were 5 bases for V and 3 bases for J; bases not matched to a gene: 7. Germline V gene data show CDR1 as SGHAT and CDR2 as FQNNGV. CDR3 bases read: TGTGCCAGCAGCCCCGATTGGGGGGGCTACGAG. Its translation is CASSPDWGGYE. The full CDR3 sequence reads CASSPDWGGYEQYF.

Comments on this clone: Sequencing ends 3 residues short of the CDR3 end; the germline J gene provides the rest. The V call is TRBV20-1, the J call TRBJ2-1, with 10 bases that match TRBD1. This CDR3 comprises 15 residues. V trimming: 5 bases; J trimming: 2 bases; junction bases outside the gene matches: 6. Looked up from germline, CDR1 is DFQATT and CDR2 is SNEGSKA (reference sequence). Partial CDR3 DNA: TGCAGTGCTGGAGCGACAGGGGGCACCTACAATGAG. Encoded protein: CSAGATGGTYNE. The complete CDR3 sequence is CSAGATGGTYNEQFF.

Comment on this clone: The CDR3 end lies 3 residues beyond the end of the read and is filled in from the germline J gene. V gene TRBV20-1 combines with J gene TRBJ2-3, with D perhaps assigned TRBD1 or TRBD2 (5 bases each). The length of the CDR3 is 16 residues. Per the germline V gene, CDR1 is DFQATT and CDR2 is SNEGSKA (reference sequence). The CDR3 DNA, read in part, is TGCAGTGCTAGAGGGGGATTGAGGGGTAGACAAGAGACG. Its protein product is CSARGGLRGRQET. The full-length CDR3 reads as CSARGGLRGRQETQYF.

About this clone: The CDR3 end lies 3 residues beyond the end of the read and is filled in from the germline J gene. The chain links TRBV11-1 to TRBJ2-3; 9 bases align to TRBD2. Germline V CDR1 and CDR2: SGHAT, FQDESV (reference sequence). The CDR3 covers 15 residues. V lost 7 bases to trimming and J lost 5 bases; unmatched junction nucleotides: 10. The CDR3 bases that were read are TGTGCCAGCACCCTCCGAGCGGGGGGATTAGATACG. Protein: CASTLRAGGLDT. The full CDR3 is CASTLRAGGLDTQYF.